This is a list of T cell receptor beta chains from one sample in a study of cytomegalovirus exposure and HLA in healthy donors. Sequencing used immunoSEQ multiplex PCR; TCRdb keeps in-frame clones, though not all of them. The sample lists about 170,000 clones; around 74% were seen once. The specimen sequenced was PBMCs. The receptors here all came from a female donor in good health and CMV-seronegative. The CDR3 runs from the conserved cysteine through the conserved F or W. D genes are given only for firm matches. Size is omitted from some rows. Given values are once, few, many or a class for expanded clones.

j_gene	v_gene	d_gene	abundance	CDR3nt	CDR3aa
TRBJ2-2	TRBV28	TRBD1	few	TGTGCCAGCAGTTTGGGGACAGGGTACACCGGGGAGCTGTTTTTT	CASSLGTGYTGELFF
TRBJ1-6	TRBV10-3	-	-	TGTGCCATCACGGGGTCTTATAATTCACCCCTCCACTTT	CAITGSYNSPLHF
TRBJ1-4	TRBV15	-	-	TGTGCCACCAGCAGAGAACCCAGGGGAAAGGTTAATGAAAAACTGTTTTTT	CATSREPRGKVNEKLFF
TRBJ1-1	TRBV18	-	-	TGTGCCAGCTCACCGACGGAGTACACTGAAGCTTTCTTT	CASSPTEYTEAFF
TRBJ1-1	TRBV28	-	-	TGTGCCAGCAGTTTCGGGGTTTCGAACACTGAAGCTTTCTTT	CASSFGVSNTEAFF
TRBJ1-2	TRBV5-1	-	-	TGCGCCAGCAGCCGGACTGGGGGAGGAGACTATGGCTACACCTTC	CASSRTGGGDYGYTF
TRBJ2-7	TRBV29-1	TRBD1	-	TGCAGCGTTGTCTCAGGGGGTCTCCTGTACGAGCAGTACTTC	CSVVSGGLLYEQYF
TRBJ1-1	TRBV6-9	-	few	TGTGCCAGCAGTCCGATTTCAGGGAACACTGAAGCTTTCTTT	CASSPISGNTEAFF
TRBJ2-7	TRBV11-2	-	-	TGTGCCAGCAGCCCAGGACTGTCCTACGAGCAGTACTTC	CASSPGLSYEQYF
TRBJ2-5	TRBV6-5	-	-	TGTGCCACTACAGAAAACACGGGGGTGTGGGAGACCCAGTACTTC	CATTENTGVWETQYF
TRBJ2-7	TRBV28	-	-	TGTGCCAGCAGACCACCTGGGACATCAGCGCAGTACTTC	CASRPPGTSAQYF
TRBJ2-1	TRBV7-2	TRBD2	-	TGTGCCAGCAGCTTAGCGCTAGCGGGATGGGGGAATGAGCAGTTCTTC	CASSLALAGWGNEQFF
TRBJ1-6	TRBV27	-	-	TGTGCCAGCAGATTTAGCTCCTATAATTCACCCCTCCACTTT	CASRFSSYNSPLHF
TRBJ1-6	TRBV5-1	-	-	TGCGCCAGCAGCTCTACCACCGGGGGTAATTCACCCCTCCACTTT	CASSSTTGGNSPLHF
TRBJ1-6	TRBV25-1	-	-	TGTGCCAGCAGTGAATCGGGGGGGTCGAATTCACCCCTCCACTTT	CASSESGGSNSPLHF
TRBJ2-7	TRBV7-9	TRBD1	once	TGTGCCAGCAGCTCAATTACAGGGGTTAACGAGCAGTACTTC	CASSSITGVNEQYF
TRBJ2-7	TRBV6-5	-	-	TGTGCCAGCAGTTACAGCCACGAGCAGTACTTC	CASSYSHEQYF
TRBJ2-7	TRBV28	-	few	TGTGCCAGCAGTTCCGCGGTCGAGCAGTACTTC	CASSSAVEQYF
TRBJ1-1	TRBV9	TRBD1	-	TGTGCCAGCAGCGTGGACAGGGGGCGTTCAGAGAGGGCTTTCTTT	CASSVDRGRSERAFF
TRBJ2-7	TRBV19	-	-	TGTGCCAGTAGTTCCCCCGGACAGACTTCCTACGAGCAGTACTTC	CASSSPGQTSYEQYF
TRBJ1-1	TRBV7-3	TRBD1	-	TGTGCCAGCAGCTTAACGTTAACAGGGGAGAACACTGAAGCTTTCTTT	CASSLTLTGENTEAFF
TRBJ2-2	TRBV4-1	TRBD1	-	TGCGCCAGCAGCCCCGACAGGGGCGGGACCGGGGAGCTGTTTTTT	CASSPDRGGTGELFF
TRBJ2-7	TRBV7-9	TRBD2	-	TGTGCCAGCAGCTTAGGAGGCGGGAGGGTCTCCTACGAGCAGTACTTC	CASSLGGGRVSYEQYF
TRBJ2-7	TRBV5-6	TRBD1	-	TGTGCCAGCAGCCCCACCGGGACAGGAGCCTACGAGCAGTACTTC	CASSPTGTGAYEQYF
TRBJ2-3	TRBV18	TRBD1	-	TGTGCCAGCTCACCAGAGAGGGGGCGTGTGACAGATACGCAGTATTTT	CASSPERGRVTDTQYF
TRBJ1-2	TRBV7-2	TRBD1	-	TGTGCCAGCAGCCGACAGGGAACGGGAAATGGCTACACCTTC	CASSRQGTGNGYTF
TRBJ2-7	TRBV7-2	-	few	TGTGCCAGCAGCCTGGGACACCAGTCCCCCGAGCAGTACTTC	CASSLGHQSPEQYF
TRBJ1-1	TRBV5-1	TRBD1	few	TGCGCCAGCAGCTTGGTGGGGACAGGGAACACTGAAGCTTTCTTT	CASSLVGTGNTEAFF
TRBJ2-5	TRBV28	-	once	TGTGCCAGCAGGACGGAGGGGAGTGAGACCCAGTACTTC	CASRTEGSETQYF
TRBJ2-1	TRBV6-1	-	-	TGTGCCAGCAGTACAACTAGCCGGAATGAGCAGTTCTTC	CASSTTSRNEQFF
TRBJ2-1	TRBV5-1	TRBD2	-	TGCGCCAGCAGCAATAGCGGGGGGGCAGCCAATGAGCAGTTCTTC	CASSNSGGAANEQFF
TRBJ1-2	TRBV28	TRBD1	-	TGTGCCAGCAGTTTAGGGGGGACAGGGTATTATGGCTACACCTTC	CASSLGGTGYYGYTF
TRBJ2-3	TRBV28	TRBD2	once	TGTGCCAGCGGGGGAGGGGGCACAGATACGCAGTATTTT	CASGGGGTDTQYF
TRBJ1-2	TRBV4-3	TRBD1	-	TGCGCCAGCAGCGCGTCAGGGGGAAACTATGGCTACACCTTC	CASSASGGNYGYTF
TRBJ2-1	TRBV14	TRBD2	-	TGTGCCAGCAGCCAAGTGGGGGGACTACCCTCGAACAATGAGCAGTTCTTC	CASSQVGGLPSNNEQFF
TRBJ1-1	TRBV7-3	-	-	TGTGCCAGCAGCGGGGGGATGAACACTGAAGCTTTCTTT	CASSGGMNTEAFF
TRBJ2-2	TRBV7-8	-	-	TGTGCCAGCAGCTTACGCGGGTCTCTCGCCGGGGAGCTGTTTTTT	CASSLRGSLAGELFF
TRBJ2-7	TRBV7-8	-	-	TGTGCCAGCAGCTTAGATGTTCAACAGCCCTCCTACGAGCAGTACTTC	CASSLDVQQPSYEQYF
TRBJ2-5	TRBV9	TRBD1	-	TGTGCCAGCACGAAGGGACAGGGGGCGCGGGAGACCCAGTACTTC	CASTKGQGARETQYF
TRBJ2-7	TRBV5-6	TRBD1	-	TGTGCCAGCAGCTTCAGGACAGGGGGCACCTACGAGCAGTACTTC	CASSFRTGGTYEQYF
TRBJ2-1	TRBV7-8	-	few	TGTGCCAGCAGCTTAGCGGTCGGGGACAACTCCTACAATGAGCAGTTCTTC	CASSLAVGDNSYNEQFF
TRBJ1-3	TRBV7-2	TRBD1	-	TGTGCCAGCAGTTTCTCACAGGGGCCCGCTTATGGAAACACCATATATTTT	CASSFSQGPAYGNTIYF
TRBJ1-1	TRBV5-1	-	-	TGCGCCAGCAGCTTGGCAGGCCACACTGAAGCTTTCTTT	CASSLAGHTEAFF
TRBJ1-1	TRBV6-6	TRBD1	few	TGTGCCAGCCCCTCCGGGACAGGGGATACTGAAGCTTTCTTT	CASPSGTGDTEAFF
TRBJ1-2	TRBV19	-	-	TGTGCCAGTAGGCCCAAGCGGGACGGGGGGTACGGCTACACCTTC	CASRPKRDGGYGYTF
TRBJ2-1	TRBV4-1	-	-	TGCGCCAGCAGCACCCGGGATAGCCGATACAATGAGCAGTTCTTC	CASSTRDSRYNEQFF
TRBJ2-1	TRBV7-3	TRBD2	-	TGTGCCAGCAGCCCGACCACGCTAGCGGGAGAGCAGTTCTTC	CASSPTTLAGEQFF
TRBJ2-7	TRBV28	TRBD1	-	TGTGCCAGCAGCGGGACAGGGGTACACGAGCAGTACTTC	CASSGTGVHEQYF
TRBJ1-5	TRBV6-4	-	-	TGTGCCAGCAGTGACGGGGGGAGGGATCAGCCCCAGCATTTT	CASSDGGRDQPQHF